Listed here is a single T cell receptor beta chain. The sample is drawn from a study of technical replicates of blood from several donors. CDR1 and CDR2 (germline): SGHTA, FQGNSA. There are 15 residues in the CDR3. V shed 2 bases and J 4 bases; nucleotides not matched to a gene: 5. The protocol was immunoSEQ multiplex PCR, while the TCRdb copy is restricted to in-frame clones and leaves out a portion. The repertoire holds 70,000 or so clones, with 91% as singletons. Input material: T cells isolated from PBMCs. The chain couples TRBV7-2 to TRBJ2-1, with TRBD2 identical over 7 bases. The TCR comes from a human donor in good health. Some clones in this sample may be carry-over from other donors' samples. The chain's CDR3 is CASSLIGGGYNEQFF. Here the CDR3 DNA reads TGTGCCAGCAGCTTAATTGGGGGGGGGTACAATGAGCAGTTCTTC.